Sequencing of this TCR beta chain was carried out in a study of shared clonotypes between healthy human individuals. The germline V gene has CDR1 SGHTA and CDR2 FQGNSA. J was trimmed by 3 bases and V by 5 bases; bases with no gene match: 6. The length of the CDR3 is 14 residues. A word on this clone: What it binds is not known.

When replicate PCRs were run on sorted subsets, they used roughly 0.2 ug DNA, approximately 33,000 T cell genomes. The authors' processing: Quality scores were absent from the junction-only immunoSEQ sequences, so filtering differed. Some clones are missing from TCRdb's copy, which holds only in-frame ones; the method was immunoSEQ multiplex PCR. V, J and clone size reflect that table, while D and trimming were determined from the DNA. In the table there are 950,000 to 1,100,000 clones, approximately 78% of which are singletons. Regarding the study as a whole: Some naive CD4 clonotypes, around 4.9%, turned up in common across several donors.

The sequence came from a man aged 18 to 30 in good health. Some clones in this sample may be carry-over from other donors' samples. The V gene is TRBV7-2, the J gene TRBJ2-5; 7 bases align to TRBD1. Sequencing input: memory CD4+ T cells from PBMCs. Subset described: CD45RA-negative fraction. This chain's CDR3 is CASSLAGTEETQYF. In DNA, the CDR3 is TGTGCCAGCAGCCTGGCCGGGACAGAAGAGACCCAGTACTTC.